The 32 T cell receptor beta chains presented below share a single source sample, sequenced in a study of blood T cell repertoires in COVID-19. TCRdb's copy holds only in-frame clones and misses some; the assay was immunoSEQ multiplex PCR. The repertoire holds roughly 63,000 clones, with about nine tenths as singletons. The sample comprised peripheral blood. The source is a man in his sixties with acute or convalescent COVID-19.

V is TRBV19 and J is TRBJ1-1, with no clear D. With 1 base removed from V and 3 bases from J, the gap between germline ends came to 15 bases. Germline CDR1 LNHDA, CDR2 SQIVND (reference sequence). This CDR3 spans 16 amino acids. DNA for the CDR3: TGTGCCAGTAGTATAGGAGAAGAGGCAGCTTACACTGAAGCTTTCTTT. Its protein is CASSIGEEAAYTEAFF.

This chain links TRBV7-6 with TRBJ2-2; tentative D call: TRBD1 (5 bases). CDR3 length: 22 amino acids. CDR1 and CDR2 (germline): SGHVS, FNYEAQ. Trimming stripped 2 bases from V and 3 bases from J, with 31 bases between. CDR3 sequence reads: CASSLHREIGRAPQEDTGELFF. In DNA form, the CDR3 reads TGTGCCAGCAGCTTACATAGAGAAATCGGCAGGGCCCCACAAGAGGACACCGGGGAGCTGTTTTTT.

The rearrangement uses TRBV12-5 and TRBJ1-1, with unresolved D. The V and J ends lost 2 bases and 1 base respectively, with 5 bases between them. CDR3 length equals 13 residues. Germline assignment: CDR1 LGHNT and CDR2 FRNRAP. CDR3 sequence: CASGLNGNTEAFF. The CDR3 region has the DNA TGTGCTAGTGGTTTGAACGGGAACACTGAAGCTTTCTTT.

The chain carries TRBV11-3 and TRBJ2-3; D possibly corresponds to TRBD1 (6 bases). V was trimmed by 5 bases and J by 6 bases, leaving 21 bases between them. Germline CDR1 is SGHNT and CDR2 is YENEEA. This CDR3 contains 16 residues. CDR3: CASSRTTGSNIDTQYF. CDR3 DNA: TGTGCCAGCAGCCGAACGACAGGAAGCAATATTGATACGCAGTATTTT.

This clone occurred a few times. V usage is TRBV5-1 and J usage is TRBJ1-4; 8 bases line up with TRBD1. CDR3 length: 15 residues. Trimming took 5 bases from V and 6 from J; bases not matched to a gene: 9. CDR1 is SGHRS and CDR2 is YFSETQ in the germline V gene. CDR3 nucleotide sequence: TGCGCCAGCAGGGGACAGGAAGGTGAAGATGAAAAACTGTTTTTT. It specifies CASRGQEGEDEKLFF.

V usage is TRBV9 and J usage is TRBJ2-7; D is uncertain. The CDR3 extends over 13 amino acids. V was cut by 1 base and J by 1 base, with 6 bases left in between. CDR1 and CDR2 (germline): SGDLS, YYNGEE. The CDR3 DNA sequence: TGTGCCAGCAGCGTAACGGTTTCCTACGAGCAGTACTTC. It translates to CASSVTVSYEQYF.

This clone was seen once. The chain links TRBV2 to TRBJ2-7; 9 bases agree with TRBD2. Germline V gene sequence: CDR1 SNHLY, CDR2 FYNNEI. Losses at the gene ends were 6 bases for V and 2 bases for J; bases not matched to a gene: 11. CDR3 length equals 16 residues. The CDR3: CASSPRGIAGAYEQYF. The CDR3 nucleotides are TGTGCCAGCAGCCCCAGGGGGATAGCGGGAGCCTACGAGCAGTACTTC.

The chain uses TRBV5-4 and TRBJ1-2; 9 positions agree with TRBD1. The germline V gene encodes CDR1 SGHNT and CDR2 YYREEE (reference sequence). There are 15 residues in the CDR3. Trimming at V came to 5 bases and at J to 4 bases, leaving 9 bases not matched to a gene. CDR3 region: CASSPGQGFAYGYTF. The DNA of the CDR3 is TGTGCCAGCAGTCCGGGACAGGGATTCGCCTATGGCTACACCTTC.

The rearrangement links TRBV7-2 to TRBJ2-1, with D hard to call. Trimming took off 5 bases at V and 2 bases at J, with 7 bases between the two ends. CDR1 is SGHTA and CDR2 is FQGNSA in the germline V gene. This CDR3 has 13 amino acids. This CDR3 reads CASSDRAYNEQFF. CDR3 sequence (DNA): TGTGCCAGCAGCGACCGGGCCTACAATGAGCAGTTCTTC.

For the CDR3, the DNA is TGTGCCAGCAGTTTCCCCCTAGCGGGAGAGAGGAATGAGCAGTTCTTC. Its protein product is CASSFPLAGERNEQFF. V usage is TRBV28 and J usage is TRBJ2-1; 10 bases are shared with TRBD2. CDR3 length equals 16 residues. CDR1 MDHEN and CDR2 SYDVKM come from the germline V gene. The V gene end was trimmed by 3 bases and the J gene end by 7 bases; junction bases not matched to a gene: 9.

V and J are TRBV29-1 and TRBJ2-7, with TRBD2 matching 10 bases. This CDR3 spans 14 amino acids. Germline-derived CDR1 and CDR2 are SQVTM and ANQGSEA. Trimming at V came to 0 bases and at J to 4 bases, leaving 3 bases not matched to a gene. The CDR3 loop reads CSVEDDSGGYEQYF. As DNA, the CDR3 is TGCAGCGTTGAAGATGATAGCGGGGGGTACGAGCAGTACTTC.

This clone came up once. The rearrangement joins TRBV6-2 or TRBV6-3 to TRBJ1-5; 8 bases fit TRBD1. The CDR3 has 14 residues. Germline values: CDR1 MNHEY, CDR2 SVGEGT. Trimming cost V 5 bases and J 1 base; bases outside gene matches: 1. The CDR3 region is CASSRDRSNQPQHF. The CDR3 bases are TGTGCCAGCAGTCGGGACAGGAGCAATCAGCCCCAGCATTTT.

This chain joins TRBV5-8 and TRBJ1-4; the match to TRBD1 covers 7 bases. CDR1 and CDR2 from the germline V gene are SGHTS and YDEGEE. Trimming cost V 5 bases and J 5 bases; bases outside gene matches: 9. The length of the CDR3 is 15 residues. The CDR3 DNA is TGTGCCAGCAGGTTAACGGGACAGCCGAATGAAAAACTGTTTTTT. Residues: CASRLTGQPNEKLFF.

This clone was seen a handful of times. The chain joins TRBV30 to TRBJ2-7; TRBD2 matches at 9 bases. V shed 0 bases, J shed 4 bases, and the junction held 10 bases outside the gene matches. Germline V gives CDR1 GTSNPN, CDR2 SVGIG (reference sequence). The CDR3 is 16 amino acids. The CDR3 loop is CAWSVLGREGRYEQYF. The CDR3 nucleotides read TGTGCCTGGAGTGTACTGGGGCGGGAGGGCCGGTACGAGCAGTACTTC.

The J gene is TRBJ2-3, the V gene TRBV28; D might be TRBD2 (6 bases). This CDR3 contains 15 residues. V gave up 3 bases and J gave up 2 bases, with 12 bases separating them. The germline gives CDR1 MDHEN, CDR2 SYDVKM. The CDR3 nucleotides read TGTGCCAGCAGTTTGTCGGGAGAATCCACAGATACGCAGTATTTT. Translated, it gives CASSLSGESTDTQYF.

This chain's CDR3 is CAIGETGMNTEAFF. CDR3 coding DNA: TGTGCCATCGGTGAAACAGGGATGAACACTGAAGCTTTCTTT. V is TRBV7-8 and J is TRBJ1-1; perhaps TRBD1 as D (6 bases). Germline assignment: CDR1 SGHVS and CDR2 FQNEAQ. Trimming cost V 10 bases and J 0 bases, with 15 bases left between them. The CDR3 covers 14 residues.

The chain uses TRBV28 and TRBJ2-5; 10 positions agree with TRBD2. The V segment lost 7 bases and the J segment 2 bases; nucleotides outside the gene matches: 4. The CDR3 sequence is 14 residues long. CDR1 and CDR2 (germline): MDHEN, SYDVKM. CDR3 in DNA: TGTGCCAGCACCACGACTAGCGGGCAAGAGACCCAGTACTTC. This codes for CASTTTSGQETQYF.

The CDR3 coding sequence is TGTGCCAGCAGCCAAGATCGTACAGGGCCTCGTCCCCAGCATTTT. It specifies CASSQDRTGPRPQHF. The chain recombines TRBV4-2 with TRBJ1-5; weak D call: TRBD1 (6 bases). Trimming took off 0 bases at V and 10 bases at J, with 16 bases between the two ends. CDR1 and CDR2 from the germline V gene are LGHNA and YNFKEQ. The CDR3 loop spans 15 amino acids.

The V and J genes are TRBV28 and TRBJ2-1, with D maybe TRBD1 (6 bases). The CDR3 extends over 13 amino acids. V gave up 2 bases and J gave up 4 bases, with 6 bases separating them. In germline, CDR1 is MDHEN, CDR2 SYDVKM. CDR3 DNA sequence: TGTGCCAGCAGTTTAGGACAGTACAATGAGCAGTTCTTC. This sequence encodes CASSLGQYNEQFF.

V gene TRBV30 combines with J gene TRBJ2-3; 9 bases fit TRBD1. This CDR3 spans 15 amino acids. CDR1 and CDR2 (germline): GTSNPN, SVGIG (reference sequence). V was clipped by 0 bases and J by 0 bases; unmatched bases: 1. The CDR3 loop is CAWSVGTGSTDTQYF. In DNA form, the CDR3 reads TGTGCCTGGAGTGTAGGGACAGGGAGCACAGATACGCAGTATTTT.

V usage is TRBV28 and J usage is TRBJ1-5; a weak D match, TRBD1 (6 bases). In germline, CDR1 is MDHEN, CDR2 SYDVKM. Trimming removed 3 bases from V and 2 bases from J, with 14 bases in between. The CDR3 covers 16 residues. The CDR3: CASSFGGGNGNQPQHF. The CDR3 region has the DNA TGTGCCAGCAGTTTTGGTGGGGGCAATGGCAATCAGCCCCAGCATTTT.

CDR3 loop: CASSQERGTYNEQFF. In DNA form, the CDR3 reads TGCGCCAGCAGCCAAGAACGCGGAACCTACAATGAGCAGTTCTTC. The V and J genes are TRBV4-3 and TRBJ2-1; D is undetermined. The CDR3 covers 15 residues. CDR1 is LGHNA, CDR2 YSLEER, per germline. V was trimmed by 0 bases and J by 2 bases, leaving 8 bases between them.

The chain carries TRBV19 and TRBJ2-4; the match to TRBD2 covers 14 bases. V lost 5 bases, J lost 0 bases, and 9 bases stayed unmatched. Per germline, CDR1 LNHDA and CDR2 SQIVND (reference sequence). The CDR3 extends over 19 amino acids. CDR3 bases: TGTGCCAGTAGTCCCGGGACTAGCGGGAGTTATCTAGCCAAAAACATTCAGTACTTC. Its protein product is CASSPGTSGSYLAKNIQYF.

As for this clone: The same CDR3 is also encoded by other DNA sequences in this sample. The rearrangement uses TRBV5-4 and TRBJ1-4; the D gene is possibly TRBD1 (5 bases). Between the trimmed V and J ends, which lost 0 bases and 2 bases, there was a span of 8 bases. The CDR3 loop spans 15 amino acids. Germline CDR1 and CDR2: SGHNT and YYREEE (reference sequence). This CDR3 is CASSLGRATNEKLFF. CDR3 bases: TGTGCCAGCAGCTTGGGCAGGGCGACTAATGAAAAACTGTTTTTT. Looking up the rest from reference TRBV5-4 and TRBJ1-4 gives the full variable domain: ETGVTQSPTHLIKTRGQQVTLRCSSQSGHNTVSWYQQALGQGPQFIFQYYREEENGRGNFPPRFSGLQFPNYSSELNVNALELDDSALYLCASSLGRATNEKLFFGSGTQLSVL.

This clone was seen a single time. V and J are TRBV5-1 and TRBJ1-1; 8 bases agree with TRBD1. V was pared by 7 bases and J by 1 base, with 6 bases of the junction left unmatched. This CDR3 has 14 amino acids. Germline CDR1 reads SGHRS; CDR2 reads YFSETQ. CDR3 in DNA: TGCGCCAGCGAAGCAGGGGGCTGGAACACTGAAGCTTTCTTT. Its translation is CASEAGGWNTEAFF.

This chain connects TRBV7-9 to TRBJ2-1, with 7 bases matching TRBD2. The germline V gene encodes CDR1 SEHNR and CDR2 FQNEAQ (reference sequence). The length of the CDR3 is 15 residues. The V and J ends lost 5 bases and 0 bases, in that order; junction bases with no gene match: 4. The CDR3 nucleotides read TGTGCCAGCAGCGCAAGGGAGGGCTCCTACAATGAGCAGTTCTTC. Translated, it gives CASSAREGSYNEQFF. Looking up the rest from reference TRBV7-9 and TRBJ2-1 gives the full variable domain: DTGVSQNPRHKITKRGQNVTFRCDPISEHNRLYWYRQTLGQGPEFLTYFQNEAQLEKSRLLSDRFSAERPKGSFSTLEIQRTEQGDSAMYLCASSAREGSYNEQFFGPGTRLTVL.

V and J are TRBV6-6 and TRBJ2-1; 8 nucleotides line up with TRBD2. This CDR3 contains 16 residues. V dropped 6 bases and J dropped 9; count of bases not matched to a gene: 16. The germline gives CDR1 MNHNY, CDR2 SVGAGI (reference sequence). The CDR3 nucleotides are TGTGCCAGCAGCTTCCCGGAACTAGCGGTTGACGGTGAGCAGTTCTTC. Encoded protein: CASSFPELAVDGEQFF.

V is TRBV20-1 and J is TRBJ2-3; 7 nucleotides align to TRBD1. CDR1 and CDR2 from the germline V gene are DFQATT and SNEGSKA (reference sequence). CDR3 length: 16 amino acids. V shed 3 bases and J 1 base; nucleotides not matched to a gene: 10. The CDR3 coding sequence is TGCAGTGCTAGTCTGGACAGGCGAGGGGGCACAGATACGCAGTATTTT. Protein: CSASLDRRGGTDTQYF.

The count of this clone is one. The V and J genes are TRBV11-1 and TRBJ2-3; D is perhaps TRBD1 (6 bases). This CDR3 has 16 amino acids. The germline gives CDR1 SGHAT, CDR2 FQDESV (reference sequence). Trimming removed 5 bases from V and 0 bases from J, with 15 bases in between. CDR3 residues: CASSPSGHSSTDTQYF. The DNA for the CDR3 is TGTGCCAGCAGCCCGTCGGGACATTCGAGCACAGATACGCAGTATTTT.

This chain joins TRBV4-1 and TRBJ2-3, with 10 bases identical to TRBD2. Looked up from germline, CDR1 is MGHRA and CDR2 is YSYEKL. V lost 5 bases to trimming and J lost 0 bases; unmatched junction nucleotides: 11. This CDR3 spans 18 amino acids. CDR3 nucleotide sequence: TGCGCCAGCAGCTCTTACGAGAGCGGGAGGGTTAGCACAGATACGCAGTATTTT. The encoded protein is CASSSYESGRVSTDTQYF.

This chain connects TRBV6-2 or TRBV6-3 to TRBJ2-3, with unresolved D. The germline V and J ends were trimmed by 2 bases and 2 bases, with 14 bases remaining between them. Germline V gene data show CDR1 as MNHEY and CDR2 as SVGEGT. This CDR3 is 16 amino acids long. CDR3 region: CASSYPLEKVTDTQYF. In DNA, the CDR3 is TGTGCCAGCAGTTACCCCCTAGAAAAGGTCACAGATACGCAGTATTTT.

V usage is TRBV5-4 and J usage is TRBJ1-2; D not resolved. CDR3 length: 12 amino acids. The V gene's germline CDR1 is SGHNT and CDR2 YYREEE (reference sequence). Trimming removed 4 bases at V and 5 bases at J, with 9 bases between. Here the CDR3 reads CASSLEMYGYTF. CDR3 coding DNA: TGTGCCAGCAGCCTAGAGATGTATGGCTACACCTTC.